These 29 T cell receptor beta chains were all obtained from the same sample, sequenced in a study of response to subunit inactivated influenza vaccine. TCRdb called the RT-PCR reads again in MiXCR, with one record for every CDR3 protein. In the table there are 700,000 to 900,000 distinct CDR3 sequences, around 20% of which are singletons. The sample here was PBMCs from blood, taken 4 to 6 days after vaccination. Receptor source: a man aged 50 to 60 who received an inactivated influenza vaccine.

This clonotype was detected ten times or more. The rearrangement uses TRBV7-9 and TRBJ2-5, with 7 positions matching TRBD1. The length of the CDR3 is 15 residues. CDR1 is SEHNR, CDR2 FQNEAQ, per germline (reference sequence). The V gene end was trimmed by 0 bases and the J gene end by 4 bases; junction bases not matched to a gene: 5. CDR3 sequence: CASSLAQGSGETQYF. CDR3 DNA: TGTGCCAGCAGCTTAGCACAGGGGTCGGGAGAGACCCAGTACTTC.

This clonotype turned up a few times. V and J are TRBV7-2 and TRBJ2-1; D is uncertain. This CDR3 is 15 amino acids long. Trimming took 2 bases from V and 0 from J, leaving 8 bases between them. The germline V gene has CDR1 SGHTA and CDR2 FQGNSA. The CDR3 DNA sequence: TGTGCCAGCAGCTTAATGAGAGGCTCCTACAATGAGCAGTTCTTC. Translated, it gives CASSLMRGSYNEQFF. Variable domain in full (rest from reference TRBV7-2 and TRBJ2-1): GAGVSQSPSNKVTEKGKDVELRCDPISGHTALYWYRQSLGQGLEFLIYFQGNSAPDKSGLPSDRFSAERTGGSVSTLTIQRTQQEDSAVYLCASSLMRGSYNEQFFGPGTRLTVL.

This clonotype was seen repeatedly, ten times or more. CDR3 coding DNA: TGCGCCAGCAGCTTTACGTATAGTAATGAGCAGTTCTTC. Protein product: CASSFTYSNEQFF. The chain links TRBV5-1 to TRBJ2-1; D is unresolved. This CDR3 has 13 residues. Trimming shortened V by 2 bases and J by 7 bases, and 10 bases separated the two germline ends. The V gene's germline CDR1 is SGHRS and CDR2 YFSETQ.

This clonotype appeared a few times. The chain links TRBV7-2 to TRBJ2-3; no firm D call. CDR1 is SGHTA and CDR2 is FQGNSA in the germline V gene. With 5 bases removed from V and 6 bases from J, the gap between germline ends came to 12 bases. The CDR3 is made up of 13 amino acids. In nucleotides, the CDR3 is TGTGCCAGCAGCCCGCCCAACGGTGATACGCAGTATTTT. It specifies CASSPPNGDTQYF.

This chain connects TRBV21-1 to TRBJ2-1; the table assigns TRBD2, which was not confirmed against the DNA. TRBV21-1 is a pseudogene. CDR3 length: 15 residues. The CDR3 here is CASSKVLAGINEQFF. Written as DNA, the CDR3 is TGTGCCAGCAGCAAAGTTCTAGCAGGGATCAATGAGCAGTTCTTC.

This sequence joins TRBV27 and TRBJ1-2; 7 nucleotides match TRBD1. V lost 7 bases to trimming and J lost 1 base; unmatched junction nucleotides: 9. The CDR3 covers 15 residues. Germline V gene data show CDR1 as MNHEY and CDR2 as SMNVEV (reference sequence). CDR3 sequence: CASNPGQRFNYGYTF. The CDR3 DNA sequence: TGTGCCAGCAACCCGGGACAGCGCTTTAACTATGGCTACACCTTC.

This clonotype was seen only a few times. This CDR3 is CASSLGLVNTGELFF. CDR3 sequence (DNA): TGTGCCAGCAGCCTAGGACTGGTGAACACCGGGGAGCTGTTTTTT. V usage is TRBV7-2 and J usage is TRBJ2-2; a possible D gene is TRBD2 (5 bases). The germline V gene encodes CDR1 SGHTA and CDR2 FQGNSA. V was shortened by 5 bases and J by 1 base, with 11 bases between the two germline ends. The length of the CDR3 is 15 residues.

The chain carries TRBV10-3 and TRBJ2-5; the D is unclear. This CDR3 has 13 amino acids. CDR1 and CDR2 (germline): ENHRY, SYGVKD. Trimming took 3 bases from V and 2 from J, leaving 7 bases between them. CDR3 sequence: CAISDYVQETQYF. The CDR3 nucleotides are TGTGCCATCAGTGATTACGTACAAGAGACCCAGTACTTC.

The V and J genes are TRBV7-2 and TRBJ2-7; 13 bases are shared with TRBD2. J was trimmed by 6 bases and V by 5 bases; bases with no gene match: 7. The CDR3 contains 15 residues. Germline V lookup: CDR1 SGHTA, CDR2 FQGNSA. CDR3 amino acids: CASSRGLAGVSEQYF. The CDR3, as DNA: TGTGCCAGCAGCCGCGGACTAGCGGGAGTGAGCGAGCAGTACTTC.

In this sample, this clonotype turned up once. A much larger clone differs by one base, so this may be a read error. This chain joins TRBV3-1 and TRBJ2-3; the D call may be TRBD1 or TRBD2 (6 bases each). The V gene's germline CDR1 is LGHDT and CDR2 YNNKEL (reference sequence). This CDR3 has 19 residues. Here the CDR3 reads CACRRLWPGAPKSTDTQYF. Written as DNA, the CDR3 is TGTGCCTGCAGACGGCTATGGCCGGGGGCGCCAAAGTCGACAGATACGCAGTATTTT.

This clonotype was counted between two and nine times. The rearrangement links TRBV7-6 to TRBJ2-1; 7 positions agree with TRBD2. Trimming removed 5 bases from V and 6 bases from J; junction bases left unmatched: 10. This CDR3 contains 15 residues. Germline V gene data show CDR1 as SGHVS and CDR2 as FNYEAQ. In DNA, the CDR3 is TGTGCCAGCAGCATGACTAGCAGCATCCTCAATGAGCAGTTCTTC. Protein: CASSMTSSILNEQFF. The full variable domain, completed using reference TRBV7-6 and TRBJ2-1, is GAGVSQSPRYKVTKRGQDVALRCDPISGHVSLYWYRQALGQGPEFLTYFNYEAQQDKSGLPNDRFSAERPEGSISTLTIQRTEQRDSAMYRCASSMTSSILNEQFFGPGTRLTVL.

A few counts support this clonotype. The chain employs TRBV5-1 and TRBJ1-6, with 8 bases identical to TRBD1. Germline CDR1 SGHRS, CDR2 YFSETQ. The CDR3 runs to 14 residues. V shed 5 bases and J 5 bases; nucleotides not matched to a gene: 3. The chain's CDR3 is CASRSGQDNSPLHF. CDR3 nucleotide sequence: TGCGCCAGCAGATCGGGACAGGATAATTCACCCCTCCACTTT.

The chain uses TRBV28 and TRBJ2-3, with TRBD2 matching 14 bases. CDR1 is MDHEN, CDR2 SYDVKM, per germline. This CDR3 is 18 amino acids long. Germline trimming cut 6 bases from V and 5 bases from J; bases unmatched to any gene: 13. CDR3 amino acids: CASSFLTGLAGAKDTQYF. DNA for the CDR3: TGTGCCAGCAGCTTTTTAACGGGACTAGCGGGGGCAAAAGATACGCAGTATTTT.

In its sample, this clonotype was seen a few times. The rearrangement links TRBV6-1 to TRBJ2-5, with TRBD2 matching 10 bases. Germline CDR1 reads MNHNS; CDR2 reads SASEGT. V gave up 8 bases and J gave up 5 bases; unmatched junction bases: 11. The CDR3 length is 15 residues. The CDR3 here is CASGQNSGRAETQYF. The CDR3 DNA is TGTGCCAGCGGCCAGAACAGCGGGAGGGCGGAGACCCAGTACTTC.

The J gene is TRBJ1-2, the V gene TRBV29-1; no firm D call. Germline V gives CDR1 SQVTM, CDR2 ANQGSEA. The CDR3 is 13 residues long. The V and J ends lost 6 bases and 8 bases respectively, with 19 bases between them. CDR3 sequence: CSVAVGEGYGYTF. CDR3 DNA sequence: TGCAGCGTCGCCGTGGGAGAGGGCTACGGCTACACCTTC.

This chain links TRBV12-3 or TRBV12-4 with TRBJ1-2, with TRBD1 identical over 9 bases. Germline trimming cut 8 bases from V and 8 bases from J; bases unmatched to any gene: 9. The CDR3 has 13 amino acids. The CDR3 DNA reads TGTGCCAGCGGTCCATACAGGGGGCACGGCTACACCTTC. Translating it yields CASGPYRGHGYTF.

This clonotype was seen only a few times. CDR3 protein: CSVDLGERLGETQYF. As DNA, the CDR3 is TGCAGCGTTGATTTGGGAGAACGGTTAGGAGAGACCCAGTACTTC. The chain is built from TRBV29-1 and TRBJ2-5, with D possibly matching TRBD2 (5 bases). V gave up 3 bases and J gave up 4 bases, with 18 bases separating them. The CDR3 has 15 residues. In germline, CDR1 is SQVTM, CDR2 ANQGSEA.

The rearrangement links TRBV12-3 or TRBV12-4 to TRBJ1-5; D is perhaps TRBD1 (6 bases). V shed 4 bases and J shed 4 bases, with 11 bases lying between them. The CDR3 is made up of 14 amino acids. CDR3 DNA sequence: TGTGCCAGCAGTTCAGTGGACAGAAATCAGCCCCAGCATTTT. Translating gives CASSSVDRNQPQHF.

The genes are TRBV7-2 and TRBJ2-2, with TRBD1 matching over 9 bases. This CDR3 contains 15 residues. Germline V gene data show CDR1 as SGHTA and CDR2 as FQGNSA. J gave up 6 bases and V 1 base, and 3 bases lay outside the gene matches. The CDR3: CASSLGTGVAGELFF. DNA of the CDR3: TGTGCCAGCAGCTTAGGGACAGGGGTGGCCGGGGAGCTGTTTTTT. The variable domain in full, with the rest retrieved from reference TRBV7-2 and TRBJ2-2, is GAGVSQSPSNKVTEKGKDVELRCDPISGHTALYWYRQSLGQGLEFLIYFQGNSAPDKSGLPSDRFSAERTGGSVSTLTIQRTQQEDSAVYLCASSLGTGVAGELFFGEGSRLTVL.

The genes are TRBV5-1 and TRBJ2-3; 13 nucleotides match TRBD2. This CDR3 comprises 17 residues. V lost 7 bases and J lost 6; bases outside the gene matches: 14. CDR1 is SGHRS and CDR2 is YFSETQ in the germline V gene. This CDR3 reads CASSRAGLLAGGDTQYF. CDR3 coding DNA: TGCGCCAGCTCCCGAGCCGGCCTACTAGCGGGAGGGGATACGCAGTATTTT.

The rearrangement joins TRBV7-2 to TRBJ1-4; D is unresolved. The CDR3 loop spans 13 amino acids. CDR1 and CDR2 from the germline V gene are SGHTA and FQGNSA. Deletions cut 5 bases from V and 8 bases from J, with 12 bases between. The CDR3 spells CASSGPAGEKLFF. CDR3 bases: TGTGCCAGCAGCGGCCCGGCGGGGGAAAAACTGTTTTTT.

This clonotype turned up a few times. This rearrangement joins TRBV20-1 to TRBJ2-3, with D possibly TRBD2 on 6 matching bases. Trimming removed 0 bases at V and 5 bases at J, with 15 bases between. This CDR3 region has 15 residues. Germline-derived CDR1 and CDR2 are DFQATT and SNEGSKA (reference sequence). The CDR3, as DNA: TGCAGTGCTAGAGATTGGGGGGTCGGCGGAGATACGCAGTATTTT. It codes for CSARDWGVGGDTQYF.

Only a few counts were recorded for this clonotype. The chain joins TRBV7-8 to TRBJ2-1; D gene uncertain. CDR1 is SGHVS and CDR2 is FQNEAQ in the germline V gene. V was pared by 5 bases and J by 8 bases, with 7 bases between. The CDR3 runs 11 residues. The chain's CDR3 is CASSQAYEQFF. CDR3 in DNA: TGTGCCAGCAGCCAAGCCTATGAGCAGTTCTTC.

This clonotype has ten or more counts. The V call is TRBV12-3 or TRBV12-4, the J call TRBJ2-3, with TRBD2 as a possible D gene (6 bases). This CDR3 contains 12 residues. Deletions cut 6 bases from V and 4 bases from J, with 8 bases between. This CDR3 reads CASRGTSDTQYF. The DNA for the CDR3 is TGTGCCAGCAGGGGGACTTCAGATACGCAGTATTTT.

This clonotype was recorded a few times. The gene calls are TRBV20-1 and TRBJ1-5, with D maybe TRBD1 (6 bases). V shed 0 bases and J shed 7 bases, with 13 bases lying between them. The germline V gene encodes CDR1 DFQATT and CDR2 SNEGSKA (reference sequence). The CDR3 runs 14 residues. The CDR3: CSAREGGPGQPQHF. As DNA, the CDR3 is TGCAGTGCTAGAGAGGGGGGGCCGGGGCAGCCCCAGCATTTT.

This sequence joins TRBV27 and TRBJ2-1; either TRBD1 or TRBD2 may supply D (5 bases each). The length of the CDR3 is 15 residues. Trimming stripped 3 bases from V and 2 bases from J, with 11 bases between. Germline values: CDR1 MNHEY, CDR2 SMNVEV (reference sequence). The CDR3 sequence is CASSLDGTAYNEQFF. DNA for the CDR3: TGTGCCAGCAGTTTGGACGGGACGGCCTACAATGAGCAGTTCTTC.

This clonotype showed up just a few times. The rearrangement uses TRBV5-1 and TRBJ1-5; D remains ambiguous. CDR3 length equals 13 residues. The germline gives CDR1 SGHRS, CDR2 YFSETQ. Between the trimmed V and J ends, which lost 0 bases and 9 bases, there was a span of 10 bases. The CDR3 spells CASSLAPGGPQHF. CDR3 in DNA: TGCGCCAGCAGCTTGGCCCCAGGAGGGCCCCAGCATTTT.

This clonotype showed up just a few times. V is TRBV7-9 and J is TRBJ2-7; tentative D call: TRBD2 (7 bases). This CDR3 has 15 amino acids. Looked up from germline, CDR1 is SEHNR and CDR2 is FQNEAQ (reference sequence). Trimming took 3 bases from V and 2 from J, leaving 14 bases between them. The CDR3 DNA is TGTGCCAGCAGCTTGTTACAGGGAGGGGCCTACGAGCAGTACTTC. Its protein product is CASSLLQGGAYEQYF.

The CDR3 nucleotides are TGTGCCAGCAGTTTTGCAGCGTACCAAGAGACCCAGTACTTC. It is translated as CASSFAAYQETQYF. The chain employs TRBV12-3 or TRBV12-4 and TRBJ2-5; unclear D gene. The CDR3 has 14 amino acids. Trimming took 3 bases from V and 0 from J, leaving 8 bases between them.